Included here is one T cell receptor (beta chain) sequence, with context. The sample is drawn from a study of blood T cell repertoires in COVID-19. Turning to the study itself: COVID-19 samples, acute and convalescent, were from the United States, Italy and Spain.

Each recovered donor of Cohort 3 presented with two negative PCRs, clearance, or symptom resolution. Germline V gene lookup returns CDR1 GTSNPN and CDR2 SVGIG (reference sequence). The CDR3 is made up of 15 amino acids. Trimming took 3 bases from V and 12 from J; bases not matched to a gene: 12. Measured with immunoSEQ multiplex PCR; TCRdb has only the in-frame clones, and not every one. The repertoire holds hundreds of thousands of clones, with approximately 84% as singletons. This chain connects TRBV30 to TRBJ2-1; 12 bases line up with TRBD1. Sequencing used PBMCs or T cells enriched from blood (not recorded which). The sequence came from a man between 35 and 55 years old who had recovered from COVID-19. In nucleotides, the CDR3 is TGTGCCTGGAGGGGGCCGGGACAGGGGGCGGGCAGGCAGTTCTTC. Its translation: CAWRGPGQGAGRQFF. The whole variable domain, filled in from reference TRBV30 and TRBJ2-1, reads SQTIHQWPATLVQPVGSPLSLECTVEGTSNPNLYWYRQAAGRGLQLLFYSVGIGQISSEVPQNLSASRPQDRQFILSSKKLLLSDSGFYLCAWRGPGQGAGRQFFGPGTRLTVL.